Below are 5 T cell receptor beta chains sequenced from a single sample in a study of blood T cell repertoires in COVID-19. Assay used: immunoSEQ multiplex PCR; TCRdb lists only in-frame clones, some missing. Found here are tens of thousands of clones, 89% of them singletons; the top ten hold less than 2%. The specimen sequenced was peripheral blood. Receptors originate from a man between 60 and 75 years old with acute or convalescent COVID-19.

This chain connects TRBV6-5 to TRBJ2-5, with TRBD2 as a possible D gene (6 bases). The CDR3 spans 13 residues. The germline V gene encodes CDR1 MNHEY and CDR2 SVGAGI. The V end was cut by 0 bases, the J end by 7 bases, with 9 bases between. CDR3: CASSYSLGGTQYF. CDR3 sequence (DNA): TGTGCCAGCAGTTACTCGCTCGGGGGGACCCAGTACTTC.

The J gene is TRBJ1-1, the V gene TRBV30; no firm D call. V shed 6 bases and J shed 8 bases, with 10 bases lying between them. Germline CDR1 GTSNPN, CDR2 SVGIG (reference sequence). This CDR3 comprises 10 residues. This CDR3 reads CACFGPEAFF. The CDR3, as DNA: TGTGCCTGTTTTGGGCCCGAAGCTTTCTTT. Filled out from reference TRBV30 and TRBJ1-1, the complete variable domain reads SQTIHQWPATLVQPVGSPLSLECTVEGTSNPNLYWYRQAAGRGLQLLFYSVGIGQISSEVPQNLSASRPQDRQFILSSKKLLLSDSGFYLCACFGPEAFFGQGTRLTVV.

The CDR3 loop is CASSLIRGYGYTF. In DNA, the CDR3 is TGTGCCAGCAGCTTGATCCGGGGTTATGGCTACACCTTC. The rearrangement uses TRBV5-6 and TRBJ1-2; the D is unclear. The germline V and J ends were trimmed by 1 base and 5 bases, with 9 bases remaining between them. CDR3 size: 13 residues. The germline gives CDR1 SGHDT, CDR2 YYEEEE.

The chain links TRBV5-4 to TRBJ2-1, with no clear D. This CDR3 has 13 amino acids. CDR1 SGHNT and CDR2 YYREEE come from the germline V gene (reference sequence). With 0 bases removed from V and 6 bases from J, the gap between germline ends came to 7 bases. The CDR3 spells CASSLESSNEQFF. CDR3 in DNA: TGTGCCAGCAGCTTGGAATCCAGCAATGAGCAGTTCTTC.

The chain joins TRBV3-1 (or the pseudogene TRBV3-2) to TRBJ2-1; possible D gene TRBD1, 7 bases. Trimming stripped 3 bases from V and 6 bases from J, with 9 bases between. The germline V gene has CDR1 LGHDT and CDR2 YNNKEL (reference sequence). The CDR3 length is 13 residues. The CDR3 loop reads CASSHQGGNEQFF. The CDR3 DNA sequence: TGTGCCAGCAGCCATCAGGGGGGCAATGAGCAGTTCTTC.